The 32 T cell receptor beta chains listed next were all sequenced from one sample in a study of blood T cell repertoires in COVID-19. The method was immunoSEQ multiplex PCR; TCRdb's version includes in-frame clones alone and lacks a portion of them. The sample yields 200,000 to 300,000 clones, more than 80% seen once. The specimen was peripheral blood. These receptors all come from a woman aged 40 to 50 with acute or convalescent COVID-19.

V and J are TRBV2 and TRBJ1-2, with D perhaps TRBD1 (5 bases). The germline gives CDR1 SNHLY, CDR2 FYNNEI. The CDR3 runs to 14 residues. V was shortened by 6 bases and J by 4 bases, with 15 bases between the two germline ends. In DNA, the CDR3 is TGTGCCAGCAGCGCCGTGGGGGGAGGCTATGGCTACACCTTC. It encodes CASSAVGGGYGYTF.

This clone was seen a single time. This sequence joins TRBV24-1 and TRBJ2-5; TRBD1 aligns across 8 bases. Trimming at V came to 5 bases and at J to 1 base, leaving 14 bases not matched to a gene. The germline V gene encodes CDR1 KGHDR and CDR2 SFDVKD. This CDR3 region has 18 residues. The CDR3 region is CATSVGRGPLGPQETQYF. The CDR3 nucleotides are TGTGCCACCAGTGTGGGCAGGGGGCCACTAGGTCCCCAAGAGACCCAGTACTTC.

Here the CDR3 reads CAIRVGAPDTEAFF. In nucleotides, the CDR3 is TGTGCCATCAGGGTGGGGGCTCCGGACACTGAAGCTTTCTTT. The chain links TRBV10-3 to TRBJ1-1; TRBD1 might be the D (6 bases). The V gene lost 6 bases and the J gene lost 3 bases, with 14 bases spanning the gap. Per germline, CDR1 ENHRY and CDR2 SYGVKD. This CDR3 has 14 residues.

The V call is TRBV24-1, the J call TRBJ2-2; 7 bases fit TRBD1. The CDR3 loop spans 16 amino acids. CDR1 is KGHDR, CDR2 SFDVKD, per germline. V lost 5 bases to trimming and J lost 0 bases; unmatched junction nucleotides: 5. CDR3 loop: CATSAVTGSNTGELFF. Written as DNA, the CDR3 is TGTGCCACCAGTGCCGTGACAGGGTCGAACACCGGGGAGCTGTTTTTT.

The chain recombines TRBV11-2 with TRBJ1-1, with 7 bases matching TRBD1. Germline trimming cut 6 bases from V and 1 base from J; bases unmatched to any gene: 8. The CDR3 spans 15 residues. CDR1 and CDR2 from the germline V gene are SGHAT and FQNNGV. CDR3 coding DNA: TGTGCCAGCAGTCCCCCGGGACAGCGGAACACTGAAGCTTTCTTT. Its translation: CASSPPGQRNTEAFF.

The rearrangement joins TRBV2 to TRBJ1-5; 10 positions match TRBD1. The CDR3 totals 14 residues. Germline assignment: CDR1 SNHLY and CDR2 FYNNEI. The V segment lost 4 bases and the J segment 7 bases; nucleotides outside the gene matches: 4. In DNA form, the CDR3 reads TGTGCCAGCAGTGGCGGGACAGGGGAACAGCCCCAGCATTTT. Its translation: CASSGGTGEQPQHF.

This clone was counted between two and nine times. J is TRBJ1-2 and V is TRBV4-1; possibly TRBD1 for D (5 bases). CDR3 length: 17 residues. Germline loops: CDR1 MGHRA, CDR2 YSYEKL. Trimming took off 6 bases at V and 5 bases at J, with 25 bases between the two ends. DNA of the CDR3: TGCGCCAGCAGGCCAAGCCTTTTGGAGACAGCCACGTATGGCTACACCTTC. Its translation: CASRPSLLETATYGYTF.

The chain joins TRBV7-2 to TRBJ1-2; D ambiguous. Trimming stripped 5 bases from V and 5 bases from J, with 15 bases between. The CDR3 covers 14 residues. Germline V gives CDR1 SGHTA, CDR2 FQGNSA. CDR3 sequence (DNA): TGTGCCAGCAGCCCCGGCCCGGGGTATTATGGCTACACCTTC. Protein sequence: CASSPGPGYYGYTF.

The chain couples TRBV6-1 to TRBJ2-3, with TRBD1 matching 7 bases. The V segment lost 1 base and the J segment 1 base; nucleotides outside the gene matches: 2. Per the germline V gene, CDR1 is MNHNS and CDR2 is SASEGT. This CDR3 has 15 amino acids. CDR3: CASSEGGTGTDTQYF. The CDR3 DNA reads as TGTGCCAGCAGTGAAGGGGGGACAGGCACAGATACGCAGTATTTT.

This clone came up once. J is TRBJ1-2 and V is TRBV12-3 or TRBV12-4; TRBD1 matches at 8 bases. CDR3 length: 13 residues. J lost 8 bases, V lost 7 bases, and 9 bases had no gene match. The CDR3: CASTFRGLGGYTF. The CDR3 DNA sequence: TGTGCCAGCACCTTCAGGGGGCTAGGCGGCTACACCTTC.

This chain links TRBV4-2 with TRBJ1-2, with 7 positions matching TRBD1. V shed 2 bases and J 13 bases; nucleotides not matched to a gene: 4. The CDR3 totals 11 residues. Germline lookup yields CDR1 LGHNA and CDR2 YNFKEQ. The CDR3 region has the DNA TGTGCCAGCAGCCAACAGGGGGAGATCACCTTC. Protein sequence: CASSQQGEITF.

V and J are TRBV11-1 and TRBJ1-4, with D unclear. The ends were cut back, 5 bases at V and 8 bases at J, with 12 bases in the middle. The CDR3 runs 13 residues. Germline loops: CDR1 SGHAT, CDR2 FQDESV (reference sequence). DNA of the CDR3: TGTGCCAGCAGCCCTAGGCCCGGGGAAAAACTGTTTTTT. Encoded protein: CASSPRPGEKLFF.

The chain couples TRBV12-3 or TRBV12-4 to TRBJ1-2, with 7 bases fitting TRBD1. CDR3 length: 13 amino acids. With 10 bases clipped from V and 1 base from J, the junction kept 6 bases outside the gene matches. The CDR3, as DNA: TGTGCCACACAGGGGTTACTTAACTATGGCTACACCTTC. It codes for CATQGLLNYGYTF.

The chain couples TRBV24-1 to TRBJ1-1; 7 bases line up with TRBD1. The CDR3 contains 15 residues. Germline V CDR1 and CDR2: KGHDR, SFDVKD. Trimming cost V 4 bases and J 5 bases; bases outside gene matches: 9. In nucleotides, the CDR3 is TGTGCCACCAGTGACCACCGACAGGGAAGAACTGAAGCTTTCTTT. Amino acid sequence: CATSDHRQGRTEAFF.

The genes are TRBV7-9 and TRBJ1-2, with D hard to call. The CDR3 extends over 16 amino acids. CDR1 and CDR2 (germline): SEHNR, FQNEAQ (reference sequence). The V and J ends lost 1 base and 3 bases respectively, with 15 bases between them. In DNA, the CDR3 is TGTGCCAGCAGCTTAGGATCTTGGGGAGAAGACTATGGCTACACCTTC. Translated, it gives CASSLGSWGEDYGYTF.

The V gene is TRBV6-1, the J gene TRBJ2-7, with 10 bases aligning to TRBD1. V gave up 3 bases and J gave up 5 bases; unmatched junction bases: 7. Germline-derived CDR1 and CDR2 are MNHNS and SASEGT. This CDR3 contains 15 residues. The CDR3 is CASSEDRGYVDEQYV. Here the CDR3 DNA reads TGTGCCAGCAGTGAGGACAGGGGGTATGTCGACGAGCAGTACGTC.

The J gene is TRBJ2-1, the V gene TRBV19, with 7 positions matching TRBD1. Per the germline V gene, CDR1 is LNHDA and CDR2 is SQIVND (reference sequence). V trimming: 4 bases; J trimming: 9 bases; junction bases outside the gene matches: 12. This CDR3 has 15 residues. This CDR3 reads CASSTRQGWQSEQFF. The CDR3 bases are TGTGCCAGTAGTACCCGACAGGGATGGCAGAGTGAGCAGTTCTTC.

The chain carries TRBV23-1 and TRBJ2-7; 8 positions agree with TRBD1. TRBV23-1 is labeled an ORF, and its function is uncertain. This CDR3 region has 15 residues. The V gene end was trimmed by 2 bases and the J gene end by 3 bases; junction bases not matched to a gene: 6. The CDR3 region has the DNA TGCGCCAGCAGTCAACCAGGGGGCAGTTACTACGAGCAGTACGTC. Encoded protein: CASSQPGGSYYEQYV.

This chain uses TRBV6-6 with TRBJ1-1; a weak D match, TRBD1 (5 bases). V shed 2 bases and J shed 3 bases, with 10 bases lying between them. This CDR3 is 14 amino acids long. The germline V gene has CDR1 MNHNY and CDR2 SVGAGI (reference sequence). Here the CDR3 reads CASSYETVYTEAFF. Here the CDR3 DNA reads TGTGCCAGCAGTTACGAGACAGTTTACACTGAAGCTTTCTTT.

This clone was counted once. The CDR3 loop is CASKKDRPNYGYTF. The CDR3 DNA sequence: TGTGCCAGCAAAAAGGACAGGCCTAACTATGGCTACACCTTC. The chain has TRBV21-1 and TRBJ1-2; TRBD1, the table's D call, was not compared with the DNA. TRBV21-1 is labeled a pseudogene. The CDR3 is 14 residues long.

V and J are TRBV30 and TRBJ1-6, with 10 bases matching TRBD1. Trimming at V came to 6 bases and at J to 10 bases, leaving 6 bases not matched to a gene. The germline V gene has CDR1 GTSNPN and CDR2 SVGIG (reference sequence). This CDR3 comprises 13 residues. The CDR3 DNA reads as TGTGCCTGCGATTCGACAGGGGGCTCACCCCTCCACTTT. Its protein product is CACDSTGGSPLHF.

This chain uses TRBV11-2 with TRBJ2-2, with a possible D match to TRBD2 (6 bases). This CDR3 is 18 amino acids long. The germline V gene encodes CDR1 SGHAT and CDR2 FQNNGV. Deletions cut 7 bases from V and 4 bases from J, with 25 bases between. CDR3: CASTKSLGSLGSTGELFF. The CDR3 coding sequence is TGTGCCAGCACCAAATCCCTAGGAAGCCTCGGGAGCACCGGGGAGCTGTTTTTT.

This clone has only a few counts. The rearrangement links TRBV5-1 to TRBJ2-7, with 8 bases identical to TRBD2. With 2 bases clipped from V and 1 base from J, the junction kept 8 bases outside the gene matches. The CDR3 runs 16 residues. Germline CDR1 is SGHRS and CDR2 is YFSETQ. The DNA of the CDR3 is TGCGCCAGCAGCTTCACGCCGGGACTAGGTTCCTACGAGCAGTACGTC. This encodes CASSFTPGLGSYEQYV.

The DNA of the CDR3 is TGTGCCAGCAGTTCCCTAGCGGGGAGCTCCTACAATGAGCAGTTCTTC. Protein sequence: CASSSLAGSSYNEQFF. V is TRBV5-5 and J is TRBJ2-1, with TRBD2 identical over 9 bases. J was trimmed by 0 bases and V by 5 bases; bases with no gene match: 6. This CDR3 region has 16 residues. Germline CDR1 reads SGHKS; CDR2 reads YYEKEE (reference sequence).

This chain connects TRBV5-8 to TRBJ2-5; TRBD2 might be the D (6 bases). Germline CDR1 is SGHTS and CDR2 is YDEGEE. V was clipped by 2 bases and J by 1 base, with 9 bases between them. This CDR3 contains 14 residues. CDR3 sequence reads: CASSLTGSQETQYF. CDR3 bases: TGTGCCAGCAGCTTAACCGGGAGCCAAGAGACCCAGTACTTC. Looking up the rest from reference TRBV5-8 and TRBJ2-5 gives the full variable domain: EAGVTQSPTHLIKTRGQQATLRCSPISGHTSVYWYQQALGLGLQFLLWYDEGEERNRGNFPPRFSGRQFPNYSSELNVNALELEDSALYLCASSLTGSQETQYFGPGTRLLVL.

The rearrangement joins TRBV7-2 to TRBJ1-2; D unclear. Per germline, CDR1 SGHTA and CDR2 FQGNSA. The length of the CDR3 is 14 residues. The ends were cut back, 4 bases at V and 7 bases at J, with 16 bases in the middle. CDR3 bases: TGTGCCAGCAGCTCCCCCTCCAACGCGGGTGGCTACACCTTC. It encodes CASSSPSNAGGYTF.

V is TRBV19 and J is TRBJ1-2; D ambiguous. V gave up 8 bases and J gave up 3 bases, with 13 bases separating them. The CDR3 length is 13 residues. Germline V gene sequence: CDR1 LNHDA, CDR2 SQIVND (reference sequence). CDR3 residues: CASAGAADYGYTF. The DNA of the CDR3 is TGTGCCAGTGCGGGCGCGGCCGACTATGGCTACACCTTC. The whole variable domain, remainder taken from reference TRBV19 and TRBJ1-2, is DGGITQSPKYLFRKEGQNVTLSCEQNLNHDAMYWYRQDPGQGLRLIYYSQIVNDFQKGDIAEGYSVSREKKESFPLTVTSAQKNPTAFYLCASAGAADYGYTFGSGTRLTVV.

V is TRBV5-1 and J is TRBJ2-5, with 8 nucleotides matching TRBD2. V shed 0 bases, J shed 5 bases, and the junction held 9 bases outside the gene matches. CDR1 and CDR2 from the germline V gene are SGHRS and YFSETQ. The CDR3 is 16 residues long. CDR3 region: CASSLVAGGQGETQYF. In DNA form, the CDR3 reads TGCGCCAGCAGCTTGGTGGCGGGGGGCCAGGGGGAGACCCAGTACTTC.

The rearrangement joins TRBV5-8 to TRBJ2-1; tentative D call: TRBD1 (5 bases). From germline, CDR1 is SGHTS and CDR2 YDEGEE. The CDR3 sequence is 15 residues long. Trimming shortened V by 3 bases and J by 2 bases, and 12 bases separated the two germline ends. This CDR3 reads CASSSLRVAYNEQFF. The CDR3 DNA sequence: TGTGCCAGCAGCTCACTCAGGGTAGCCTACAATGAGCAGTTCTTC.

The CDR3 spells CASVDRLNSPLHF. CDR3 nucleotides: TGTGCCAGCGTAGACAGACTTAATTCACCCCTCCACTTT. The chain joins TRBV2 to TRBJ1-6; TRBD1 might be the D (5 bases). Germline CDR1 reads SNHLY; CDR2 reads FYNNEI. The CDR3 totals 13 residues. V was pared by 8 bases and J by 6 bases, with 11 bases between.

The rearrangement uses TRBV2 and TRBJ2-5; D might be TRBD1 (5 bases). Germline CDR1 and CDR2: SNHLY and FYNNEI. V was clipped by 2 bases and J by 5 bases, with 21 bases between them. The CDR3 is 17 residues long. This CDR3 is CASSEKGLGAWRETQYF. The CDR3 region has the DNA TGTGCCAGCAGTGAAAAGGGGCTTGGGGCTTGGCGGGAGACCCAGTACTTC.

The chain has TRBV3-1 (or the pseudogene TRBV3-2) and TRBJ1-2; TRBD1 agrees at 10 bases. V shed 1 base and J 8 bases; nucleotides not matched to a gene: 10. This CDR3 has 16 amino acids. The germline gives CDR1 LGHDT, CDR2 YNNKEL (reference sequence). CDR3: CASSQAGDRGGLGYTF. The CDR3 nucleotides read TGTGCCAGCAGCCAAGCGGGGGACAGGGGAGGACTCGGCTACACCTTC.